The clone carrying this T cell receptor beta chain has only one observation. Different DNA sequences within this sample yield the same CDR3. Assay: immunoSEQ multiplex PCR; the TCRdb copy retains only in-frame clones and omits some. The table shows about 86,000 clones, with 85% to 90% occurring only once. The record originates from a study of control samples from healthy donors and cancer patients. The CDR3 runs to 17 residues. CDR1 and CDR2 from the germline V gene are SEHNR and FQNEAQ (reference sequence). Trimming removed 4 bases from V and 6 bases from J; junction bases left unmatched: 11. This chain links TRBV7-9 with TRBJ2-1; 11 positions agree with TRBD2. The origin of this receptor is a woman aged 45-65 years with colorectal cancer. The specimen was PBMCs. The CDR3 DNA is TGTGCCAGCAGCTCAGCCGGGACTAGCGGCGTAGGCAATGAGCAGTTCTTC. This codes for CASSSAGTSGVGNEQFF.